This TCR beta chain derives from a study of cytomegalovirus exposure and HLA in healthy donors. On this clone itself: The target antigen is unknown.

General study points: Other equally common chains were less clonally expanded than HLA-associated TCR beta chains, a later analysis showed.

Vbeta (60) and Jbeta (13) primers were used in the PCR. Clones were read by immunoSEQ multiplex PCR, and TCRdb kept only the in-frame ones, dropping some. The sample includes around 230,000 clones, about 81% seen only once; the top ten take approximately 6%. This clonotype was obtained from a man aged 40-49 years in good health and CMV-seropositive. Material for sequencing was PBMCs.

CDR3 nucleotides: TGCGCCAGCAGCCTGGGGGGACTAAACTATCAGCCCCAGCATTTT. Translated, it gives CASSLGGLNYQPQHF. The J gene is TRBJ1-5, the V gene TRBV5-1; weak D call: TRBD1 (5 bases). The CDR3 is made up of 15 amino acids. Germline assignment: CDR1 SGHRS and CDR2 YFSETQ. The germline V and J ends were trimmed by 4 bases and 5 bases, with 16 bases remaining between them.